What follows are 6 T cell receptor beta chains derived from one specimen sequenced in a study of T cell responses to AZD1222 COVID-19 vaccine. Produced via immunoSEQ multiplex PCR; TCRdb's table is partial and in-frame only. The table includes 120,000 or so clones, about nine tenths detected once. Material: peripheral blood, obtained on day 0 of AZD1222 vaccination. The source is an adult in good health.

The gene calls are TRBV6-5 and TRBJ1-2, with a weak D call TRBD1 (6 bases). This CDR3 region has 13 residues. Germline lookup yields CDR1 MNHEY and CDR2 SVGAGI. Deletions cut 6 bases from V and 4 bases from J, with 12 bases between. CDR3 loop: CASRGDRPYGYTF. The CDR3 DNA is TGTGCCAGCAGGGGTGACAGGCCCTATGGCTACACCTTC.

The CDR3 DNA follows: TGTGCCAGCAGGACACAAAAAACGGCAACTAATGAAAAACTGTTTTTT. Translating gives CASRTQKTATNEKLFF. The chain links TRBV28 to TRBJ1-4; D gene uncertain. Per the germline V gene, CDR1 is MDHEN and CDR2 is SYDVKM. CDR3 size: 16 residues. V was trimmed by 6 bases and J by 0 bases, leaving 14 bases between them.

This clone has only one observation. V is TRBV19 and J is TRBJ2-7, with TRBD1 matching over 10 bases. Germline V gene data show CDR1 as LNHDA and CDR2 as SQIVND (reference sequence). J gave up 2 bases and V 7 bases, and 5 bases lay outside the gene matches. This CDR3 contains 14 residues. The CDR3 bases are TGTGCCAGTAAACCGGGACAGGGGACCTACGAGCAGTACTTC. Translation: CASKPGQGTYEQYF.

The CDR3 region has the DNA TGTGCCAGCAGCCCGGACGTGAGCAATCAGCCCCAGCATTTT. It translates to CASSPDVSNQPQHF. The V and J genes are TRBV3-1 (or the pseudogene TRBV3-2) and TRBJ1-5; D not resolved. The CDR3 sequence is 14 residues long. Between the trimmed V and J ends, which lost 4 bases and 1 base, there was a span of 8 bases. CDR1 is LGHDT, CDR2 YNNKEL, per germline (reference sequence).

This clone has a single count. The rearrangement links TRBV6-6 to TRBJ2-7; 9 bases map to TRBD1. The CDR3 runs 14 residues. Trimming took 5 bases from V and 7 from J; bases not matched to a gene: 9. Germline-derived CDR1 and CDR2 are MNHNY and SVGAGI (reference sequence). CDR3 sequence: CASSHGTGNDEQYF. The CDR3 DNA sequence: TGTGCCAGCAGTCACGGGACAGGGAATGATGAGCAGTACTTC.

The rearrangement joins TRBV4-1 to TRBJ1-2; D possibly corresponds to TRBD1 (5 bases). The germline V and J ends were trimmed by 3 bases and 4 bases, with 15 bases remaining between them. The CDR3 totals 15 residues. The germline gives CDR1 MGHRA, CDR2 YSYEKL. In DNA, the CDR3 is TGCGCCAGCAGCCACAGGGATGAAATCCCCTATGGCTACACCTTC. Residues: CASSHRDEIPYGYTF.